The sequence of this TCR beta chain was determined in a study of cytomegalovirus exposure and HLA in healthy donors. V shed 2 bases and J shed 3 bases, with 11 bases lying between them. CDR1 is SGDLS and CDR2 is YYNGEE in the germline V gene. The CDR3 extends over 15 amino acids. Primers included in the PCR were 60 Vbeta and 13 Jbeta primers. Method: immunoSEQ multiplex PCR; TCRdb's copy keeps in-frame clones and lacks some. The data show about 130,000 clones, and the top ten clones hold about 1.8%. The clonotype comes from a man aged 18 to 29 in good health and CMV-seronegative. The rearrangement uses TRBV9 and TRBJ2-2, with D uncertain. Sequencing was performed on PBMCs. This chain's CDR3 is CASSVRSTYTGELFF. The CDR3 DNA is TGTGCCAGCAGCGTTCGGAGTACCTACACCGGGGAGCTGTTTTTT.